This TCR beta chain comes out of a study of CD8 T cells in Susac syndrome. It was with random hexamers that roughly 0.45 to 1 ug RNA was reverse transcribed. The TCR beta CDR3 was amplified by immunoSEQ multiplex PCR across 54 Vbeta, 13 Jbeta. TCRdb processed the immunoSEQ multiplex PCR reads anew with MiXCR; each CDR3 protein has one entry. The table shows under 200,000 distinct CDR3 sequences, with 90% to 95% occurring only once. From blood CD8+ and CD4+ T cells, the TCR beta chain was sequenced. TEMRA cells were enriched by FACS, and CD4+ and CD8+ T cells were negatively isolated. The CDR3 has 16 residues. In germline, CDR1 is SGHRS, CDR2 YFSETQ. V lost 4 bases and J 6 bases, leaving 20 bases between the germline ends.

This rearrangement joins TRBV5-1 to TRBJ2-1; D unresolved. This TCR was sampled from a human donor with Susac syndrome. The specimen sequenced was CD4+ T cells from PBMCs. The CDR3 DNA reads TGCGCCAGCAGCGTAGGATCCAGAGCCATAGGCAATGAGCAGTTCTTC. It translates to CASSVGSRAIGNEQFF.